This T cell receptor (beta chain) was identified during a study of T cell responses to AZD1222 COVID-19 vaccine. Comments on this clone: The target antigen is unknown. This same CDR3 is encoded by further DNA sequences in the sample.

Study results and caveats: The donors showed a predominance of white British ancestry and of females, with possible underestimation of clonal diversity. Unmutated regions of variants are reportedly targeted by nearly half of spike-specific TCRs. Spike-wide vaccine-associated CD4 TCRs dominated at 160-218 and 743-854.

Data came from immunoSEQ multiplex PCR; TCRdb stores just in-frame clones and leaves some out. Of tens of thousands of clones in the sample, about 72% were seen once. This receptor was taken from an adult in good health. The sample in question was peripheral blood, obtained on day 0 of AZD1222 vaccination.

CDR3 region: CASSLGQGNTEAFF. The CDR3 bases are TGTGCCAGCAGCCTGGGACAGGGTAACACTGAAGCTTTCTTT. V and J are TRBV7-9 and TRBJ1-1, with TRBD1 matching 9 bases. The germline V gene encodes CDR1 SEHNR and CDR2 FQNEAQ (reference sequence). The CDR3 runs to 14 residues. V lost 5 bases and J lost 2; bases outside the gene matches: 3. Full variable domain (missing parts from reference TRBV7-9 and TRBJ1-1): DTGVSQNPRHKITKRGQNVTFRCDPISEHNRLYWYRQTLGQGPEFLTYFQNEAQLEKSRLLSDRFSAERPKGSFSTLEIQRTEQGDSAMYLCASSLGQGNTEAFFGQGTRLTVV.